The clone carrying this T cell receptor (beta chain) was counted many times. Its specificity is not known. The method for making cDNA was 5'RACE, and it used 10-nucleotide random UMIs. The output of every sequencing run, over 180 million TCR-beta sequences, came from 15-18 subjects. TCRdb re-derived calls from the 5' RACE reads in MiXCR, one entry per CDR3 protein. There are 87,000 or so distinct CDR3 sequences in the sample; 3% to 4% occur only once, and less than 3.5% lies in the top ten. This specimen comes from a study of neurological immune-mediated disorders. Study-level findings and limits: CDR3 amino acid sequences of expanded clones were not shared across subjects, a result suggesting private repertoires in all groups. Among 34 multiple sclerosis patients, 18 had repertoires that phylogenetic grouping placed in one related-CDR3 cluster, a possible signature.

Sequenced input: PBMCs. The receptor was derived from a woman between 50 and 59 years old with multiple sclerosis.

CDR3 in amino acids: CASSHTGPDQETQYF. CDR3 DNA: TGCGCCAGCAGCCACACAGGGCCCGACCAAGAGACCCAGTACTTC. The chain employs TRBV5-1 and TRBJ2-5, with D tentatively TRBD1 (6 bases). V lost 4 bases, J lost 0 bases, and 13 bases lay in between. This CDR3 spans 15 amino acids. Germline-derived CDR1 and CDR2 are SGHRS and YFSETQ.